These 16 T cell receptor beta chains originate from one sample sequenced in a study of T cell responses to AZD1222 COVID-19 vaccine. Clones were read by immunoSEQ multiplex PCR, and TCRdb kept only the in-frame ones, dropping some. Of fewer than 180,000 clones listed, more than 90% are singletons. Sample: peripheral blood, taken 28 days after the second AZD1222 dose. Receptor source: an adult who received the AZD1222 COVID-19 vaccine.

The rearrangement joins TRBV28 to TRBJ1-1; 8 bases map to TRBD1. V lost 2 bases, J lost 2 bases, and 4 bases stayed unmatched. CDR1 and CDR2 from the germline V gene are MDHEN and SYDVKM. The CDR3 length is 15 residues. This chain's CDR3 is CASSLARGRNTEAFF. CDR3 nucleotide sequence: TGTGCCAGCAGTTTAGCCAGGGGGCGCAACACTGAAGCTTTCTTT.

This chain uses TRBV28 with TRBJ1-3; D might be TRBD1 (5 bases). This CDR3 region has 14 residues. The germline V and J ends were trimmed by 8 bases and 0 bases, with 11 bases remaining between them. Germline V gene data show CDR1 as MDHEN and CDR2 as SYDVKM. CDR3 sequence: CASGGFHSGNTIYF. As DNA, the CDR3 is TGTGCCAGCGGGGGGTTCCACTCTGGAAACACCATATATTTT.

The rearrangement uses TRBV5-4 and TRBJ1-6, with D possibly matching TRBD1 (5 bases). Germline V CDR1 and CDR2: SGHNT, YYREEE (reference sequence). V shed 2 bases and J shed 4 bases, with 16 bases lying between them. This CDR3 is 17 amino acids long. CDR3 coding DNA: TGTGCCAGCAGCTTAGGGGTGGGGGACCGATATAATTCACCCCTCCACTTT. It is translated as CASSLGVGDRYNSPLHF.

V gene TRBV5-1 combines with J gene TRBJ1-4, with D hard to call. The V end was cut by 0 bases, the J end by 8 bases, with 14 bases between. Germline values: CDR1 SGHRS, CDR2 YFSETQ. There are 15 residues in the CDR3. As DNA, the CDR3 is TGCGCCAGCAGCTTGGCGCCAGCAAGATCCGAAAAACTGTTTTTT. Amino acid sequence: CASSLAPARSEKLFF.

The V gene is TRBV19, the J gene TRBJ1-4; D is perhaps TRBD1 (5 bases). This CDR3 spans 15 amino acids. The germline V gene encodes CDR1 LNHDA and CDR2 SQIVND (reference sequence). Trimming took off 7 bases at V and 0 bases at J, with 12 bases between the two ends. DNA of the CDR3: TGTGCCAGTAAGTCCCAGGGCCCAACTAATGAAAAACTGTTTTTT. Protein sequence: CASKSQGPTNEKLFF.

The V gene is TRBV6-1, the J gene TRBJ2-7; TRBD2 matches 7 bases. Germline V gene data show CDR1 as MNHNS and CDR2 as SASEGT. This CDR3 spans 17 amino acids. Losses at the gene ends were 4 bases for V and 0 bases for J; bases not matched to a gene: 12. CDR3 DNA: TGTGCCAGCAGTGGGGGGGTTAGCGGGCGAAGCTCCTACGAGCAGTACTTC. The encoded protein is CASSGGVSGRSSYEQYF.

The chain combines TRBV3-1 (or the pseudogene TRBV3-2) with TRBJ1-2; 8 bases align to TRBD1. Germline V gene lookup returns CDR1 LGHDT and CDR2 YNNKEL (reference sequence). V lost 2 bases and J lost 5; bases outside the gene matches: 4. This CDR3 region has 14 residues. Here the CDR3 reads CASSQHGQGYGYTF. The CDR3 coding sequence is TGTGCCAGCAGCCAACATGGACAGGGATATGGCTACACCTTC.

The J gene is TRBJ2-1, the V gene TRBV3-1 (or the pseudogene TRBV3-2); possible D gene TRBD1, 5 bases. CDR3 size: 13 residues. Looked up from germline, CDR1 is LGHDT and CDR2 is YNNKEL (reference sequence). Trimming took off 5 bases at V and 4 bases at J, with 9 bases between the two ends. The CDR3 nucleotides are TGTGCCAGCAGCTTTCAGGGATACAATGAGCAGTTCTTC. It encodes CASSFQGYNEQFF.

The chain recombines TRBV6-1 with TRBJ1-2; 9 bases map to TRBD1. This CDR3 region has 18 residues. Germline CDR1 reads MNHNS; CDR2 reads SASEGT. V was pared by 0 bases and J by 4 bases, with 12 bases of the junction left unmatched. The CDR3 loop is CASSEAKYRQGVGYGYTF. For the CDR3, the DNA is TGTGCCAGCAGTGAAGCTAAATATCGACAGGGGGTCGGCTATGGCTACACCTTC.

This sequence joins TRBV10-1 and TRBJ1-3, with a tentative D call TRBD1 (6 bases). The ends were cut back, 0 bases at V and 4 bases at J, with 13 bases in the middle. The CDR3 length is 16 residues. CDR1 and CDR2 (germline): WNHNN, SYGVQD (reference sequence). CDR3 in amino acids: CASSESMRGHGNTIYF. The DNA for the CDR3 is TGCGCCAGCAGTGAGTCGATGCGGGGGCACGGAAACACCATATATTTT.

The gene calls are TRBV24-1 and TRBJ1-4; no definite D call. The CDR3 has 13 residues. Germline CDR1 is KGHDR and CDR2 is SFDVKD. V lost 6 bases to trimming and J lost 4 bases, with 8 bases between them. CDR3 residues: CATSNEDNEKLFF. As DNA, the CDR3 is TGTGCCACCAGTAATGAGGATAATGAAAAACTGTTTTTT.

The rearrangement joins TRBV5-1 to TRBJ2-7, with D unresolved. Germline CDR1 is SGHRS and CDR2 is YFSETQ. The CDR3 covers 14 residues. The ends were cut back, 2 bases at V and 0 bases at J, with 9 bases in the middle. The CDR3, as DNA: TGCGCCAGCAGCTTTGACTTCCGCTCCTACGAGCAGTACTTC. Amino acid sequence: CASSFDFRSYEQYF.

The V and J genes are TRBV6-5 and TRBJ2-1, with D hard to call. This CDR3 is built from 11 residues. With 5 bases removed from V and 5 bases from J, the gap between germline ends came to 4 bases. Germline V lookup: CDR1 MNHEY, CDR2 SVGAGI. The CDR3 region has the DNA TGTGCCAGCAGTCGCAACAATGAGCAGTTCTTC. It encodes CASSRNNEQFF.

V and J are TRBV19 and TRBJ1-5; 9 nucleotides line up with TRBD1. The V segment lost 9 bases and the J segment 1 base; nucleotides outside the gene matches: 10. Germline V gene lookup returns CDR1 LNHDA and CDR2 SQIVND (reference sequence). CDR3 length equals 16 residues. The CDR3 DNA reads as TGTGCCAGCCTAGAGGACAGGGGACTCAGCAATCAGCCCCAGCATTTT. Its protein product is CASLEDRGLSNQPQHF. Together with reference TRBV19 and TRBJ1-5, the CDR3 gives the full variable domain: DGGITQSPKYLFRKEGQNVTLSCEQNLNHDAMYWYRQDPGQGLRLIYYSQIVNDFQKGDIAEGYSVSREKKESFPLTVTSAQKNPTAFYLCASLEDRGLSNQPQHFGDGTRLSIL.

Only a few counts were recorded for this clone. The rearrangement uses TRBV3-1 (or the pseudogene TRBV3-2) and TRBJ1-4; D remains ambiguous. V lost 6 bases, J lost 8 bases, and 16 bases lay in between. In germline, CDR1 is LGHDT, CDR2 YNNKEL (reference sequence). This CDR3 region has 14 residues. DNA for the CDR3: TGTGCCAGCAGTAACCGAGGGAGTGGCGAAAAACTGTTTTTT. Translation: CASSNRGSGEKLFF.

The V and J genes are TRBV5-4 and TRBJ2-5; no firm D call. Germline CDR1 is SGHNT and CDR2 is YYREEE (reference sequence). CDR3 length equals 14 residues. V shed 1 base and J shed 3 bases, with 10 bases lying between them. The CDR3 reads CASSLHLGKETQYF. The CDR3 DNA reads as TGTGCCAGCAGCTTGCATCTGGGAAAAGAGACCCAGTACTTC.